This TCR beta chain derives from a study of shared clonotypes between healthy human individuals. CD4+ cells yielded CD45RA+ naive and CD45RA-negative memory subsets. This clone was seen once. The antigen is undetermined. Trimming shortened V by 2 bases and J by 9 bases, and 25 bases separated the two germline ends. Germline-derived CDR1 and CDR2 are WNHNN and SYGVQD (reference sequence). The CDR3 spans 17 residues. Sequencing used immunoSEQ multiplex PCR; TCRdb keeps in-frame clones, though not all of them. In the table there are 2 million to 3 million clones, 80% to 95% of which are singletons. Study-level points and caveats: In having few donors, the study represented limited genetic and exposure-history diversity.

This sequence was found in a man aged 18 to 29 in good health. Some clones in this sample may be carry-over from other donors' samples. Specimen: naive CD4+ T cells from PBMCs. Subset reported: CD45RA+ positively selected. The genes are TRBV10-1 and TRBJ2-5; D not resolved. The CDR3 DNA reads TGCGCCAGCAGTGAGACGCCATCATCTAGATCAGTATGGTCCCAGTACTTC. Translation gives CASSETPSSRSVWSQYF.